Shown below are 29 T cell receptor beta chains from a single sample sequenced in a study of persistence of HIV-infected CD4 T cells. Overlapping HIV-1 Gag 15-mer peptides at approximately 1 ug per peptide per mL were used. Memory cells lacking CD40L and CD69 with high CD45RO were sorted. These receptors have no identified antigens. The immunoSEQ assay was version 4, run in survey mode. Profiling relied on immunoSEQ multiplex PCR, and the TCRdb table lists in-frame clones only, not all of them. The data show about 35,000 clones, 85% seen once. The sequences come from cultured CD4+ T cells from PBMCs, collected from a patient who received antiretroviral therapy. These receptors originate from an adult with HIV. The donor label of this sample is uncertain.

This clone has just one count. The V and J genes are TRBV5-6 and TRBJ1-1, with a weak D call TRBD1 (5 bases). The length of the CDR3 is 16 residues. V was trimmed by 4 bases and J by 4 bases, leaving 20 bases between them. Germline CDR1 is SGHDT and CDR2 is YYEEEE. The CDR3 DNA is TGTGCCAGCAGCAGCTCCGGGACGATAATGGGCACTGAAGCTTTCTTT. Its translation: CASSSSGTIMGTEAFF. The full variable domain, its missing parts supplied by reference TRBV5-6 and TRBJ1-1, is DAGVTQSPTHLIKTRGQQVTLRCSPKSGHDTVSWYQQALGQGPQFIFQYYEEEERQRGNFPDRFSGHQFPNYSSELNVNALLLGDSALYLCASSSSGTIMGTEAFFGQGTRLTVV.

V usage is TRBV7-9 and J usage is TRBJ2-5, with 9 nucleotides matching TRBD1. The CDR3 loop spans 14 amino acids. Trimming took 3 bases from V and 5 from J; bases not matched to a gene: 4. CDR1 and CDR2 (germline): SEHNR, FQNEAQ (reference sequence). The CDR3 spells CASSFGTGIETQYF. For the CDR3, the DNA is TGTGCCAGCAGCTTTGGGACAGGGATCGAGACCCAGTACTTC.

The V gene is TRBV2, the J gene TRBJ2-1; 9 nucleotides line up with TRBD1. The germline V gene has CDR1 SNHLY and CDR2 FYNNEI. The CDR3 consists of 15 residues. The trim removed 6 bases at V and 4 bases at J, leaving 7 bases unmatched. This CDR3 is CASRTGTGTYNEQFF. CDR3 DNA sequence: TGTGCCAGCAGAACCGGGACAGGGACTTACAATGAGCAGTTCTTC.

The V gene is TRBV19, the J gene TRBJ2-7; TRBD1 matches 8 bases. CDR3 length equals 15 residues. Germline values: CDR1 LNHDA, CDR2 SQIVND (reference sequence). V lost 5 bases to trimming and J lost 3 bases; unmatched junction nucleotides: 9. The CDR3, as DNA: TGTGCCAGTAGTGCAAGGACAGGGCCAATCTACGAGCAGTACTTC. Translation: CASSARTGPIYEQYF.

The rearrangement joins TRBV5-5 to TRBJ1-6, with TRBD1 matching 7 bases. The CDR3 totals 16 residues. Per germline, CDR1 SGHKS and CDR2 YYEKEE (reference sequence). The junction had 8 bases not matched to a gene; V was cut back by 5 bases and J by 3 bases. In nucleotides, the CDR3 is TGTGCCAGCAGTTTAGCCGACAGGGACTATAATTCACCCCTCCACTTT. Translation: CASSLADRDYNSPLHF.

DNA of the CDR3: TGTGCCAGCAGCCGCGGCCAGGGGGGCGCCTACGAGCAGTACTTC. Protein sequence: CASSRGQGGAYEQYF. V is TRBV7-9 and J is TRBJ2-7, with D perhaps matching TRBD1 (7 bases). Between the trimmed V and J ends, which lost 5 bases and 2 bases, there was a span of 16 bases. This CDR3 is 15 amino acids long. Germline V gene data show CDR1 as SEHNR and CDR2 as FQNEAQ (reference sequence).

The chain uses TRBV10-3 and TRBJ1-2; D gene ambiguous. Trimming stripped 7 bases from V and 5 bases from J, with 11 bases between. The CDR3 length is 12 residues. CDR1 is ENHRY and CDR2 is SYGVKD in the germline V gene. The CDR3 sequence is CAIMSAAYGYTF. The CDR3 region has the DNA TGTGCCATCATGTCCGCTGCTTATGGCTACACCTTC.

The J gene is TRBJ2-2, the V gene TRBV3-1 (or the pseudogene TRBV3-2); the D is unclear. CDR3 length equals 15 residues. CDR1 and CDR2 (germline): LGHDT, YNNKEL (reference sequence). Trimming left V 0 bases short and J 1 base short, with 6 bases between. The CDR3 loop reads CASSQDSGNTGELFF. The CDR3 DNA is TGTGCCAGCAGCCAAGATTCAGGGAACACCGGGGAGCTGTTTTTT.

The chain combines TRBV4-1 with TRBJ2-2; D gene unclear. Germline V gene data show CDR1 as MGHRA and CDR2 as YSYEKL. V lost 0 bases and J lost 5, with 7 bases in between. This CDR3 comprises 14 residues. For the CDR3, the DNA is TGCGCCAGCAGCCAAGATTTCGGTACCGGGGAGCTGTTTTTT. It encodes CASSQDFGTGELFF.

The V gene is TRBV7-9, the J gene TRBJ2-2; 10 nucleotides align to TRBD1. The CDR3 length is 15 residues. Unmatched junction bases numbered 5, after V lost 5 bases and J lost 5 bases. In germline, CDR1 is SEHNR, CDR2 FQNEAQ (reference sequence). The CDR3 here is CASSPGTGETGELFF. The DNA for the CDR3 is TGTGCCAGCAGCCCCGGGACAGGGGAGACCGGGGAGCTGTTTTTT.

The chain has TRBV7-6 and TRBJ1-2; the D gene is possibly TRBD1 (6 bases). This CDR3 has 13 residues. The V and J ends lost 5 bases and 4 bases respectively, with 11 bases between them. Germline V gene sequence: CDR1 SGHVS, CDR2 FNYEAQ. The chain's CDR3 is CASSLTGLYGYTF. CDR3 nucleotides: TGTGCCAGCAGCCTGACAGGTCTCTATGGCTACACCTTC.

The chain uses TRBV5-8 and TRBJ1-2; TRBD1 might be the D (5 bases). The CDR3 loop spans 15 amino acids. Germline V gene lookup returns CDR1 SGHTS and CDR2 YDEGEE. With 4 bases removed from V and 3 bases from J, the gap between germline ends came to 16 bases. The CDR3 coding sequence is TGTGCCAGCAGCCTGGTGGAGGTGGGGGACTATGGCTACACCTTC. Translation: CASSLVEVGDYGYTF.

The chain is built from TRBV30 and TRBJ2-1; the match to TRBD1 covers 8 bases. V dropped 4 bases and J dropped 9; count of bases not matched to a gene: 5. Germline CDR1 GTSNPN, CDR2 SVGIG (reference sequence). The CDR3 length is 12 residues. CDR3 region: CAWTGGRGEQFF. For the CDR3, the DNA is TGTGCCTGGACAGGGGGCCGTGGTGAGCAGTTCTTC.

The chain uses TRBV18 and TRBJ2-2, with D tentatively TRBD1 (6 bases). V was clipped by 0 bases and J by 3 bases, with 17 bases between them. CDR3 size: 18 residues. Germline loops: CDR1 KGHSH, CDR2 LQKENI. CDR3 sequence: CASSPPFLRDTYTGELFF. The DNA of the CDR3 is TGTGCCAGCTCACCACCCTTTCTTCGGGACACATACACCGGGGAGCTGTTTTTT.

The chain employs TRBV2 and TRBJ2-1; 7 nucleotides match TRBD1. J was trimmed by 7 bases and V by 5 bases; bases with no gene match: 5. The CDR3 sequence is 13 residues long. Germline CDR1 and CDR2: SNHLY and FYNNEI. This chain's CDR3 is CASSLTGSNEQFF. The CDR3, as DNA: TGTGCCAGCAGTTTGACAGGGTCGAATGAGCAGTTCTTC.

The V and J genes are TRBV6-5 and TRBJ1-3; TRBD1 matches at 7 bases. J gave up 2 bases and V 8 bases, and 6 bases lay outside the gene matches. The CDR3 consists of 14 residues. Per germline, CDR1 MNHEY and CDR2 SVGAGI. In nucleotides, the CDR3 is TGTGCCAGCCTGGGAACAGGGGCTGGAAACACCATATATTTT. Its translation: CASLGTGAGNTIYF.

The chain is built from TRBV6-5 and TRBJ1-6; the D gene is possibly TRBD1 (6 bases). Germline lookup yields CDR1 MNHEY and CDR2 SVGAGI. Trimming stripped 6 bases from V and 9 bases from J, with 18 bases between. The CDR3 runs to 15 residues. The CDR3 loop is CASRRTQGLASPLHF. The CDR3 DNA is TGTGCCAGCAGGCGCACTCAGGGGCTGGCTTCACCCCTCCACTTT.

The rearrangement links TRBV7-3 to TRBJ2-3, with D perhaps matching TRBD1 (5 bases). This CDR3 spans 15 amino acids. The V end lost 4 bases, the J end lost 0 bases, and 11 bases lay between the germline ends. Germline loops: CDR1 SGHTA, CDR2 FQGTGA. CDR3 loop: CASSSLGQSTDTQYF. CDR3 in DNA: TGTGCCAGCAGCTCGCTCGGACAAAGCACAGATACGCAGTATTTT.

This chain connects TRBV27 to TRBJ1-1; the D gene is possibly TRBD1 (5 bases). Trimming pared 4 bases from V and 3 bases from J, leaving 15 bases between. The CDR3 covers 15 residues. The germline CDR1 and CDR2 sequences are MNHEY and SMNVEV (reference sequence). In DNA form, the CDR3 reads TGTGCCAGCAGTTCAATCGGGACCGCGGACACTGAAGCTTTCTTT. It translates to CASSSIGTADTEAFF.

The rearrangement uses TRBV9 and TRBJ2-3; possible D gene TRBD2, 5 bases. The CDR3 has 18 residues. Per the germline V gene, CDR1 is SGDLS and CDR2 is YYNGEE. With 0 bases removed from V and 2 bases from J, the gap between germline ends came to 19 bases. The CDR3 loop reads CASSVGGFPGTFTDTQYF. The CDR3 DNA reads as TGTGCCAGCAGCGTAGGCGGTTTCCCGGGAACTTTCACAGATACGCAGTATTTT. Complete variable domain (other parts from reference TRBV9 and TRBJ2-3): DSGVTQTPKHLITATGQRVTLRCSPRSGDLSVYWYQQSLDQGLQFLIQYYNGEERAKGNILERFSAQQFPDLHSELNLSSLELGDSALYFCASSVGGFPGTFTDTQYFGPGTRLTVL.

The chain employs TRBV19 and TRBJ1-1; D is unclear. There are 13 residues in the CDR3. The germline V gene encodes CDR1 LNHDA and CDR2 SQIVND (reference sequence). Trimming removed 4 bases at V and 3 bases at J, with 9 bases between. CDR3 protein: CASSTNSYTEAFF. CDR3 nucleotide sequence: TGTGCCAGTAGTACGAACAGCTACACTGAAGCTTTCTTT. Together with reference TRBV19 and TRBJ1-1, the CDR3 gives the full variable domain: DGGITQSPKYLFRKEGQNVTLSCEQNLNHDAMYWYRQDPGQGLRLIYYSQIVNDFQKGDIAEGYSVSREKKESFPLTVTSAQKNPTAFYLCASSTNSYTEAFFGQGTRLTVV.

This clone was recorded a few times. The chain employs TRBV7-8 and TRBJ2-7; 9 bases fit TRBD1. From germline, CDR1 is SGHVS and CDR2 FQNEAQ. The ends lost 5 bases at V and 4 bases at J; junction bases unmatched: 6. The CDR3 sequence is 14 residues long. The CDR3: CASSHGTGRYEQYF. The CDR3 DNA sequence: TGTGCCAGCAGCCATGGGACAGGGCGGTACGAGCAGTACTTC.

This chain joins TRBV7-6 and TRBJ1-2; D might be TRBD1 (5 bases). V was trimmed by 0 bases and J by 6 bases, leaving 14 bases between them. Per the germline V gene, CDR1 is SGHVS and CDR2 is FNYEAQ. This CDR3 is 15 amino acids long. The CDR3 reads CASSLAPGAADGYTF. The CDR3 DNA reads TGTGCCAGCAGCTTAGCGCCCGGGGCAGCGGATGGCTACACCTTC.

The chain joins TRBV19 to TRBJ1-2; D gene unclear. The V end was cut by 7 bases, the J end by 10 bases, with 25 bases between. CDR1 and CDR2 (germline): LNHDA, SQIVND (reference sequence). The CDR3 is 15 amino acids. In DNA form, the CDR3 reads TGTGCCAGTACCCTTCTACAGTCTATCGGCCGGGCCTACACCTTC. Residues: CASTLLQSIGRAYTF.

The V call is TRBV19, the J call TRBJ1-1, with a possible D match to TRBD1 (6 bases). Germline CDR1 and CDR2: LNHDA and SQIVND (reference sequence). This CDR3 has 14 amino acids. Trimming left V 5 bases short and J 4 bases short, with 14 bases between. The CDR3 spells CASSLQGTGTEAFF. In nucleotides, the CDR3 is TGTGCCAGTAGTTTACAGGGTACGGGCACTGAAGCTTTCTTT.

This chain joins TRBV25-1 and TRBJ1-6; possible D gene TRBD1, 5 bases. The CDR3 covers 13 residues. CDR1 is MGHDK, CDR2 SYGVNS, per germline. Trimming left V 7 bases short and J 2 bases short, with 6 bases between. Here the CDR3 DNA reads TGTGCCAGCACGGGACCCTATAATTCACCCCTCCACTTT. As protein: CASTGPYNSPLHF.

The chain combines TRBV15 with TRBJ1-2; D is undetermined. The CDR3 contains 16 residues. Per the germline V gene, CDR1 is LNHNV and CDR2 is YYDKDF (reference sequence). Between the trimmed V and J ends, which lost 0 bases and 4 bases, there was a span of 15 bases. Here the CDR3 DNA reads TGTGCCACCAGCAGAGACGGCGAAGGGATGGGCTATGGCTACACCTTC. This gives the protein CATSRDGEGMGYGYTF. The variable domain in full, completed from reference TRBV15 and TRBJ1-2, reads DAMVIQNPRYQVTQFGKPVTLSCSQTLNHNVMYWYQQKSSQAPKLLFHYYDKDFNNEADTPDNFQSRRPNTSFCFLDIRSPGLGDTAMYLCATSRDGEGMGYGYTFGSGTRLTVV.

V gene TRBV20-1 combines with J gene TRBJ2-6; D may be TRBD1 (5 bases). The CDR3 spans 17 residues. Germline CDR1 is DFQATT and CDR2 is SNEGSKA (reference sequence). V was cut by 3 bases and J by 4 bases, with 19 bases left in between. In DNA, the CDR3 is TGCAGTGCTAGTAGGCGCCAGGGCCACCTCGGGGCCAACGTCCTGACTTTC. This codes for CSASRRQGHLGANVLTF.

V is TRBV18 and J is TRBJ2-1, with TRBD2 matching 12 bases. Germline loops: CDR1 KGHSH, CDR2 LQKENI. Trimming removed 3 bases from V and 4 bases from J; junction bases left unmatched: 4. This CDR3 comprises 16 residues. In DNA, the CDR3 is TGTGCCAGCTCACCCTCGACTAGCGGGGGTTACAATGAGCAGTTCTTC. Its translation: CASSPSTSGGYNEQFF.